Listed below are T cell receptor beta chains from one sample, sequenced in a study of PD-L1 blockade in urothelial cancer. Produced via immunoSEQ multiplex PCR; TCRdb's table is partial and in-frame only. Among 65,000 to 80,000 clones listed, around 84% were seen once. The material was PBMCs, obtained around atezolizumab (anti-PD-L1) treatment. The receptors were gathered from a man aged 65 to 85 with urothelial cancer. The CDR3 runs from the conserved cysteine through the conserved F or W. A D gene is named only where the DNA matches it firmly. A clone size is listed for some rows: how often the clone was seen (once, few, many), or a class if it is expanded.

j_call v_call clone_size d_call cdr3_nt cdr3_aa
TRBJ2-3 TRBV2 NA NA TGTGCCAGTGGACAGTTAACCGGCACAGATACGCAGTATTTT CASGQLTGTDTQYF
TRBJ2-3 TRBV5-4 NA NA TGTGCCAGCAGCCAGGACAGTTCAACAGATACGCAGTATTTT CASSQDSSTDTQYF
TRBJ1-2 TRBV11-2 NA NA TGTGCCAGCAGCCCGCTATACGATCTCTATGGCTACACCTTC CASSPLYDLYGYTF
TRBJ1-5 TRBV28 NA TRBD1 TGTGCCAGCAGTTCCCGACAGGGCCCCGATCAGCCCCAGCATTTT CASSSRQGPDQPQHF
TRBJ1-5 TRBV27 NA NA TGTGCCAGCAGTTTTCGGGGGGAACCCCAGCATTTT CASSFRGEPQHF
TRBJ2-3 TRBV23-1 NA NA TGCGCCAGCAGTCATACATCTGGGGGCGCGGACACAGATACGCAGTATTTT CASSHTSGGADTDTQYF
TRBJ2-1 TRBV9 NA TRBD2 TGTGCCAGCAAAAGCGGGAGGGAGGACAATGAGCAGTTCTTC CASKSGREDNEQFF
TRBJ2-3 TRBV29-1 NA TRBD2 TGCAGCGTAGCCGGGACTAGCGGAGATCAAACTAGCACAGATACGCAGTATTTT CSVAGTSGDQTSTDTQYF
TRBJ1-5 TRBV5-6 once NA TGTGCCAGCAGCCGGACAGACCTCAATCAGCCCCAGCATTTT CASSRTDLNQPQHF
TRBJ2-5 TRBV29-1 NA NA TGCAGCGTTGTTATAGGGGTCGGGGAGACCCAGTACTTC CSVVIGVGETQYF
TRBJ1-2 TRBV5-5 NA TRBD1 TGTGCCAGCAGCCGCTCGGACAGGGTCGAAGGCTACACCTTC CASSRSDRVEGYTF
TRBJ2-5 TRBV12-5 NA TRBD1 TGTGCTAGTGGTTTGGGGAACAGGGGTACCGAAGAGACCCAGTACTTC CASGLGNRGTEETQYF
TRBJ1-2 TRBV28 NA NA TGTGCCAGCAGCCCAGGACAGACACCCTATGGCTACACCTTC CASSPGQTPYGYTF
TRBJ2-3 TRBV7-3 NA TRBD1 TGTGCCGGCAGCGGACAGGGATCGGTCACAGATACGCAGTATTTT CAGSGQGSVTDTQYF
TRBJ1-1 TRBV28 NA NA TGTGCCAGCAGTTTGGGGGGAGGGGGACGGCGAGCTTTCTTT CASSLGGGGRRAFF
TRBJ2-7 TRBV7-6 NA NA TGTGCCAGCAGCACTCGACAGGGAGGCGAGCAGTACTTC CASSTRQGGEQYF
TRBJ2-7 TRBV6-1 NA NA TGTGCCAGCAGTGAAGGGCCCCGGGGTAGGAACGAGCAGTACTTC CASSEGPRGRNEQYF
TRBJ2-3 TRBV5-4 NA TRBD2 TGTGCCAGCAGCTCTAGCGGGAGGAGCACAGATACGCAGTATTTT CASSSSGRSTDTQYF
TRBJ1-5 TRBV28 NA TRBD1 TGTGCCAGCAGTTTATTCCGCAGGGGGACAGGGGGCGTTCAGCCCCAGCATTTT CASSLFRRGTGGVQPQHF
TRBJ2-6 TRBV5-8 NA TRBD1 TGTGCCAGCAACCAGACAGGGGCGCTGGATGGGGCCAACGTCCTGACTTTC CASNQTGALDGANVLTF
TRBJ1-2 TRBV2 few TRBD1 TGTGCCAGCACAATTACCGGGACAGGGGACCGTCGACGGGGCTACACCTTC CASTITGTGDRRRGYTF
TRBJ2-7 TRBV5-1 NA NA TGCGCCAGCAGCCCCCGGGGTGGCGAGCAGTACTTC CASSPRGGEQYF
TRBJ1-2 TRBV25-1 NA TRBD1 TGTGCCAGCAGCCGACAGGGTGGGTATGGCTACACCTTC CASSRQGGYGYTF
TRBJ1-2 TRBV6-1 NA NA TGTGCCAGCAGTCAAGAGGGGGGAGGGCCCTATGGCTACACCTTC CASSQEGGGPYGYTF
TRBJ2-2 TRBV7-9 NA NA TGTGCCAGCAGCCCTGCTTTCGACGGGACCGGGGAGCTGTTTTTT CASSPAFDGTGELFF
TRBJ2-1 TRBV4-1 few TRBD2 TGCGCCAGCAGCGAAAGACTAGCGGGCGAATTAGGCGAGCAGTTCTTC CASSERLAGELGEQFF
TRBJ2-1 TRBV28 once TRBD2 TGTGCCAGCAGTTTGGGGACTAGTAACTACAATGAGCAGTTCTTC CASSLGTSNYNEQFF
TRBJ2-7 TRBV5-1 NA TRBD2 TGCGCCAGCAGCTTGGGGTTAGCGGGAGGGGGCCTTCGCGAGCAGTACTTC CASSLGLAGGGLREQYF
TRBJ2-3 TRBV29-1 NA TRBD2 TGCACCGCTAGCGGGAGGGTAGACACAGATACGCAGTATTTT CTASGRVDTDTQYF
TRBJ2-3 TRBV28 NA TRBD1 TGTGCCAGCAGTGACGGACAGGGGGGAAGGACAGATACGCAGTATTTT CASSDGQGGRTDTQYF
TRBJ2-3 TRBV5-6 NA NA TGTGCCAGCAGCTCCGCGGGCTGGGCGGCTAGCGAAACAGATACGCAGTATTTT CASSSAGWAASETDTQYF
TRBJ1-5 TRBV28 NA NA TGTGCCAGCCGCCCTGGGGAGGTATTCAGGGCCCAGCATTTT CASRPGEVFRAQHF
TRBJ2-3 TRBV7-6 NA TRBD2 TGTGCCAGCAGCTTAGAGGCGGCGGGAGGGCCGAGGAATACGCAGTATTTT CASSLEAAGGPRNTQYF
TRBJ2-3 TRBV5-1 NA NA TGCGCCAGCAGCTTGGTGGTCGGGGGCACAGATACGCAGTATTTT CASSLVVGGTDTQYF
TRBJ1-2 TRBV2 NA NA TGTGCCAGCAGGGACTTCCAATATGGCTACACCTTC CASRDFQYGYTF
TRBJ1-5 TRBV19 once TRBD1 TGTGCCAGTAGTTACTCGACCGGGACAGTTGTGAGGCCCCAGCATTTT CASSYSTGTVVRPQHF
TRBJ2-3 TRBV5-1 NA TRBD2 TGCGCCAGCAGCTTGGGAAGGTCCACACTAGCGGTCACAGATACGCAGTATTTT CASSLGRSTLAVTDTQYF
TRBJ2-7 TRBV7-9 NA NA TGTGCCAGCAGCTTAAATGGGGGCGGGTACGAGCAGTACTTC CASSLNGGGYEQYF
TRBJ2-7 TRBV27 NA TRBD2 TGTGCCAGCAGTTCCCAAAGTAGCGGGATCTCCTACGAGCAGTACTTC CASSSQSSGISYEQYF
TRBJ1-4 TRBV7-6 NA NA TGTGCCAGCAGCGCCCGGGGGGGAAGCGATGAAAAACTGTTTTTT CASSARGGSDEKLFF
TRBJ2-5 TRBV18 NA NA TGTGCCAGCTCACCGTGGGGGGGCGAAGAGACCCAGTACTTC CASSPWGGEETQYF
TRBJ2-7 TRBV6-6 NA NA TGTGCCAGCAGTACCCTCCGGGGTAGCGCCTACTACGAGCAGTACTTC CASSTLRGSAYYEQYF
TRBJ1-1 TRBV7-9 NA TRBD1 TGTGCCAGCAGCTTAGCGGGCAGGGGGAGAGGGACTGAAGCTTTCTTT CASSLAGRGRGTEAFF
TRBJ2-7 TRBV7-2 NA NA TGTGCCAGCAGCTCCATCAGGGGCCCCTACGAGCAGTACTTC CASSSIRGPYEQYF
TRBJ1-1 TRBV9 NA NA TGTGCCAGCAGCCCCCAGACGACAGCCTCGAACACTGAAGCTTTCTTT CASSPQTTASNTEAFF
TRBJ1-4 TRBV30 NA NA TGTGCCTGGAGTGCAGTTGCCGGGGAAAAACTGTTTTTT CAWSAVAGEKLFF
TRBJ2-1 TRBV4-1 NA TRBD2 TGCGCCAGCAGCCAAGGAACCGGGACTAGCGACAATGAGCAGTTCTTC CASSQGTGTSDNEQFF
TRBJ2-7 TRBV27 NA NA TGTGCCAGCAGTTTTCAGGGTATCTCCTACGAGCAGTACTTC CASSFQGISYEQYF